This TCR beta chain emerged from a study of immune evolution from preneoplasia to lung adenocarcinoma. Whole-study context: HLA loss of heterozygosity: about 7% AIS, roughly 15% MIA, approximately 31% ADC, none AAH. Overall study findings and caveats: Later-stage lesions seemingly showed higher T cell density and diversity than normal lung. Normal lung had the highest top T cell clone frequencies.

With regard to this clone: Its antigen is currently unknown.

Trimming removed 4 bases from V and 1 base from J, with 20 bases in between. This CDR3 contains 18 residues. Germline CDR1 SGHDN, CDR2 FVKESK. Method: immunoSEQ multiplex PCR; TCRdb's copy keeps in-frame clones and lacks some. The sample yields 8,500 to 10,000 clones, nearly 80% seen once. Histologic diagnosis was independently verified by two lung pathologists. The sequence derives from a person older than 75 with lung adenocarcinoma. The rearrangement links TRBV14 to TRBJ1-5; D remains unclear. The sequencing input was FFPE lung adenocarcinoma in situ tissue. CDR3 amino acids: CASSPRAAGKESNQPQHF. CDR3 bases: TGTGCCAGCAGCCCAAGGGCTGCGGGAAAGGAGAGCAATCAGCCCCAGCATTTT.